The T cell receptor (beta chain) described here comes from a study of T cells in Graves' hyperthyroidism and ophthalmopathy. TCR beta CDR3 region amplification was performed from RNA transcripts. RT-PCR in the first round (using the HTBI primer set) targeted the TCR CDR3. TCRdb independently ran MiXCR on the multiplex PCR reads; one entry per CDR3 protein. The repertoire holds fewer than 400,000 distinct CDR3 sequences, with 16% as singletons. Study outcomes and limitations: Expanded thyroid clonotypes (above 0.001) were mostly also found in blood. Ophthalmopathy could be told apart from stable hyperthyroidism with a 13 V-J model. With a median lead of roughly 6.2 months before onset, the model predicted ophthalmopathy.

This clonotype was recorded at least ten times. Its target is unknown. CDR1 and CDR2 (germline): DFQATT, SNEGSKA (reference sequence). The CDR3 has 15 amino acids. The V end was cut by 6 bases, the J end by 3 bases, with 20 bases between. The sequenced sample was blood. The clonotype originates from a man under 40 with Graves' hyperthyroidism. The chain joins TRBV20-1 to TRBJ1-1, with D possibly matching TRBD1 (6 bases). CDR3 region: CSASRTWTDYTEAFF. The CDR3 DNA reads as TGCAGTGCGTCTCGAACATGGACAGACTACACTGAAGCTTTCTTT.